The 3 T cell receptor beta chains given below trace back to one sample, sequenced in a study of CD8+ T cells in alopecia areata. RNA was isolated and reverse transcribed to cDNA, the sequencing template. TCRdb keeps only in-frame clones here, not all; method: immunoSEQ multiplex PCR. The data show some 210,000 clones, with 50% to 70% seen just once and just over 0.45% held by the top ten. Sequencing was performed on CD4+ T cells sorted from blood, taken at week 0. The origin of the receptors is a human donor with alopecia areata.

Regarding this clone: The junction departs from germline at one end; a sequencing error may be responsible. This sequence joins TRBV9 and TRBJ1-5, with 9 bases that match TRBD1. This CDR3 is 15 amino acids long. Germline V CDR1 and CDR2: SGDLS, YYNGEE. The CDR3 protein is CASSTGQGSTQPQHF. CDR3 in DNA: TGTGCCAGCAGCACGGGACAGGGCAGCACTCAGCCCCAGCATTTT.

This chain connects TRBV9 to TRBJ1-1; a possible D gene is TRBD1 (5 bases). This CDR3 is 14 amino acids long. The V gene lost 0 bases and the J gene lost 0 bases, with 6 bases spanning the gap. Germline lookup yields CDR1 SGDLS and CDR2 YYNGEE. Here the CDR3 DNA reads TGTGCCAGCAGCGTAGGACAGCTGAACACTGAAGCTTTCTTT. Amino acids: CASSVGQLNTEAFF.

The J gene is TRBJ2-7, the V gene TRBV6-6; the D is unclear. The CDR3 is made up of 11 amino acids. The germline V gene has CDR1 MNHNY and CDR2 SVGAGI (reference sequence). Trimming took 3 bases from V and 5 from J, leaving 5 bases between them. The CDR3 bases are TGTGCCAGCAGTTATAAAGACGAGCAGTACTTC. It codes for CASSYKDEQYF.